Sequencing of this T cell receptor (beta chain) was carried out in a study of cytomegalovirus exposure and HLA in healthy donors. The study ran its PCR with 60 Vbeta and 13 Jbeta primers. Produced via immunoSEQ multiplex PCR; TCRdb's table is partial and in-frame only. The sample holds 150,000 to 200,000 clones, about 78% seen once. As regards this clone: Its antigen is still unknown.

Deletions cut 9 bases from V and 7 bases from J, with 13 bases between. CDR1 and CDR2 from the germline V gene are LNHDA and SQIVND (reference sequence). This CDR3 region has 12 residues. The study, taken as a whole, reports: A later analysis linked a missense DCLRE1C variant to TCR beta V- and J-gene trimming. When a later analysis compared HLA-associated TCR beta chains with equally common others, the HLA-associated chains turned out to be more clonally expanded and to have lower generation probabilities. HLA alleles were associated with roughly 17,000 TCR beta sequences in a later analysis at 0.05 false discovery rate.

Sequences were obtained from PBMCs. This clonotype originated in a woman between 50 and 59 years old in good health and CMV-seropositive. This chain uses TRBV19 with TRBJ2-4; D is perhaps TRBD2 (6 bases). The chain's CDR3 is CASGTAGNIQYF. The CDR3 DNA sequence: TGTGCCAGCGGGACTGCGGGGAACATTCAGTACTTC.